This T cell receptor (beta chain) originates from a study of T cells after yellow fever vaccination. Study-level points and caveats: Primary-vaccination clones mostly resurfaced post-booster (less than 98% CD4, roughly 90% CD8). It was a weaker secondary response, yet one that peaked faster, at day 5 versus 15.

Of note for this clonotype: Its specificity is unknown.

Via MiXCR, TCRdb re-called the 5' RACE reads, giving one row per CDR3 protein. The sample holds under 550,000 distinct CDR3 sequences, about a fifth seen once. CDR3 size: 13 residues. Germline V CDR1 and CDR2: KGHSH, LQKENI. The V end lost 6 bases, the J end lost 0 bases, and 8 bases lay between the germline ends. The material sequenced was PBMCs, taken about 20 days after the first yellow fever vaccination. The sequence was collected from a man aged 18 to 29 who received the YFV17D yellow fever vaccine. V usage is TRBV18 and J usage is TRBJ1-1; no clear D. CDR3 loop: CASSGTMNTEAFF. The CDR3 DNA sequence: TGTGCCAGCTCCGGCACAATGAACACTGAAGCTTTCTTT.